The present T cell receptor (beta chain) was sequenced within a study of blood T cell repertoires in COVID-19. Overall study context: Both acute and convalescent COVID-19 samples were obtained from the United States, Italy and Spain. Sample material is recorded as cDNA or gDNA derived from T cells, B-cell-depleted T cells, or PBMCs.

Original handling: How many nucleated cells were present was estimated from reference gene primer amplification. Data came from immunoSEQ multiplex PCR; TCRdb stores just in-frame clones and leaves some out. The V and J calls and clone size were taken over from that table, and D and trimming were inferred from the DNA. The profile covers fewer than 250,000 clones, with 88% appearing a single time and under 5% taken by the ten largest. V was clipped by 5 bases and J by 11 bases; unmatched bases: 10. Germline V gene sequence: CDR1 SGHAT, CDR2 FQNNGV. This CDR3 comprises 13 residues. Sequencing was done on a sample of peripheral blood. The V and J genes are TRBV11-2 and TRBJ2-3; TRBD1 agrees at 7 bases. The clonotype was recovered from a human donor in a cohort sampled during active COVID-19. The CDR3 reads CASSPLGGQRQYF. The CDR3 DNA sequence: TGTGCCAGCAGCCCCCTAGGGGGACAGCGGCAGTATTTT.